Presented here are 18 T cell receptor beta chains from one specimen sequenced in a study of T cells after yellow fever vaccination (dated by TCRdb to about 2019). The treatment or condition label for this specimen denotes: live attenuated yellow fever vaccine strain. Library creation used 5' RACE. The reads were generated on an Illumina NovaSeq 6000. Starting from the raw public reads, TCRdb applied fastp trimming at Q25, assembled clones with MiXCR and retained in-frame beta chains. Identical CDR3 proteins give one entry, which carries the most common genes and DNA. Within this sample are around 100,000 distinct CDR3 sequences, with 5.8% of them counted one time only. Approximately 39% of the sample is in the top ten clones. The sequences come from CD8+ T cells sorted from PBMCs, collected 10 days after the yellow fever booster vaccination. The receptor set was obtained from a man aged 18-30 years who received the YFV17D yellow fever vaccine.

The chain recombines TRBV5-4 with TRBJ1-6; 7 positions match TRBD1. This CDR3 spans 17 amino acids. J gave up 8 bases and V 4 bases, and 15 bases lay outside the gene matches. Germline values: CDR1 SGHNT, CDR2 YYREEE (reference sequence). The CDR3 DNA reads TGTGCCAGCAGCCACGTCGCCGGGACAGATAAGGATTCACCCCTCCACTTT. Amino acid sequence: CASSHVAGTDKDSPLHF.

The sample holds many counts of this clonotype. Relative to the germline gene, one junction end is altered; a read error may explain this. The J gene is TRBJ2-5, the V gene TRBV7-9; the D gene is possibly TRBD2 (6 bases). Germline V gives CDR1 SEHNR, CDR2 FQNEAQ (reference sequence). The CDR3 contains 13 residues. DNA for the CDR3: TGCGCCAGCAGCTTGGGCGGGGAGGAGACCCAGTACTTC. Encoded protein: CASSLGGEETQYF.

This clonotype was detected many times. The chain recombines TRBV12-3 or TRBV12-4 with TRBJ2-1; 8 bases line up with TRBD2. The CDR3 is 16 residues long. With V trimmed by 6 bases and J by 2 bases, 9 bases remained unmatched. CDR3 loop: CASSPSYGGAYNEQFF. As DNA, the CDR3 is TGTGCCAGCAGCCCTAGCTACGGGGGGGCCTACAATGAGCAGTTCTTC.

The V and J genes are TRBV23-1 and TRBJ2-1; D is perhaps TRBD2 (6 bases). TRBV23-1 is labeled an ORF, and its function is uncertain. Trimming pared 1 base from V and 5 bases from J, leaving 18 bases between. This CDR3 spans 17 amino acids. The CDR3 DNA reads as TGCGCCAGCAGTCAATTGCTTCCGGGACTGAAGAACAATGAGCAGTTCTTC. Residues: CASSQLLPGLKNNEQFF.

About this clonotype itself: At one end, the junction sequence differs from germline, possibly due to a read error. V and J are TRBV7-3 and TRBJ2-1; D uncertain. The CDR3 covers 11 residues. The germline gives CDR1 SGHTA, CDR2 FQGTGA. The CDR3 here is CASCLSNEQFF. The CDR3 nucleotides are TGTGCCAGCTGCTTGTCCAATGAGCAGTTCTTC.

This clonotype was detected ten times or more. J is TRBJ2-7 and V is TRBV9; D may be TRBD1 (6 bases). This CDR3 is built from 14 residues. V lost 6 bases to trimming and J lost 2 bases, with 15 bases between them. Germline V lookup: CDR1 SGDLS, CDR2 YYNGEE. CDR3 bases: TGTGCCAGCACCCCAGGGGTGACTCCCTACGAGCAGTACTTC. This gives the protein CASTPGVTPYEQYF.

The chain couples TRBV3-1 to TRBJ1-5; weak D call: TRBD1 (6 bases). Germline CDR1 reads LGHDT; CDR2 reads YNNKEL (reference sequence). Trimming removed 5 bases from V and 6 bases from J, with 11 bases in between. The CDR3 covers 13 residues. The CDR3 is CASSTDSGQPQHF. The CDR3 DNA reads TGTGCCAGCAGCACGGACAGCGGTCAGCCCCAGCATTTT.

This clonotype was detected ten times or more. The chain combines TRBV12-3 or TRBV12-4 with TRBJ2-5; unclear D gene. CDR3 size: 13 residues. Trimming removed 5 bases from V and 5 bases from J, with 12 bases in between. CDR3: CASSHTTEETQYF. CDR3 DNA: TGTGCCAGCAGTCACACCACCGAGGAGACCCAGTACTTC.

The chain recombines TRBV20-1 with TRBJ2-1; tentatively, D is TRBD2 (6 bases). Trimming took off 2 bases at V and 6 bases at J, with 11 bases between the two ends. Germline loops: CDR1 DFQATT, CDR2 SNEGSKA (reference sequence). There are 13 residues in the CDR3. The CDR3 DNA follows: TGCAGTGCTAGAATTAAGACTAGCAATGAGCAGTTCTTC. Translated, it gives CSARIKTSNEQFF.

The chain has TRBV7-9 and TRBJ2-7; D remains unclear. The CDR3 sequence is 13 residues long. The germline CDR1 and CDR2 sequences are SEHNR and FQNEAQ (reference sequence). Trimming cost V 5 bases and J 1 base, with 9 bases left between them. CDR3 sequence: CASSPGASYEQYF. CDR3 coding DNA: TGTGCCAGCAGCCCAGGAGCGTCCTACGAGCAGTACTTC. The full variable domain, in which reference TRBV7-9 and TRBJ2-7 provide the parts outside the CDR3, is DTGVSQNPRHKITKRGQNVTFRCDPISEHNRLYWYRQTLGQGPEFLTYFQNEAQLEKSRLLSDRFSAERPKGSFSTLEIQRTEQGDSAMYLCASSPGASYEQYFGPGTRLTVT.

CDR3 protein: CASIGGRGGRLNVYEQYV. CDR3 DNA: TGTGCCAGCATTGGGGGCAGGGGAGGTCGGCTGAACGTCTACGAGCAGTACGTC. The J gene is TRBJ2-7, the V gene TRBV5-8; D may correspond to TRBD1 or TRBD2 (6 bases each). This CDR3 region has 18 residues. Trimming pared 6 bases from V and 3 bases from J, leaving 28 bases between. The germline CDR1 and CDR2 sequences are SGHTS and YDEGEE.

The gene calls are TRBV6-5 and TRBJ1-3; D gene unclear. The CDR3 totals 13 residues. Trimming shortened V by 0 bases and J by 9 bases, and 9 bases separated the two germline ends. CDR1 is MNHEY and CDR2 is SVGAGI in the germline V gene. CDR3 coding DNA: TGTGCCAGCAGTTACTCGATCTCTGGCACCATATATTTT. Translation: CASSYSISGTIYF.

This clonotype showed up many times. CDR3 protein: CASSFSGDEQFF. The DNA of the CDR3 is TGTGCCAGCAGCTTTTCAGGGGATGAGCAGTTCTTC. J is TRBJ2-1 and V is TRBV5-5; possibly TRBD1 for D (6 bases). V dropped 2 bases and J dropped 8 bases, with 8 bases sitting between them. The CDR3 consists of 12 residues. The germline gives CDR1 SGHKS, CDR2 YYEKEE (reference sequence).

This clonotype occurred many times. The rearrangement uses TRBV28 and TRBJ2-5; TRBD1 matches 9 bases. The J segment lost 4 bases and the V segment lost 7 bases, leaving 7 bases of the junction unmatched. This CDR3 has 14 amino acids. Per germline, CDR1 MDHEN and CDR2 SYDVKM. The chain's CDR3 is CASIRDRDRETQYF. Here the CDR3 DNA reads TGTGCCAGCATCCGGGACAGGGATCGAGAGACCCAGTACTTC.

Here the CDR3 reads CSAMYPSPEAFF. CDR3 DNA: TGCAGTGCTATGTACCCCAGTCCTGAAGCTTTCTTT. V is TRBV20-1 and J is TRBJ1-1, with D unresolved. CDR1 is DFQATT and CDR2 is SNEGSKA in the germline V gene (reference sequence). Trimming removed 4 bases from V and 6 bases from J, with 12 bases in between. This CDR3 region has 12 residues.

This clonotype was picked up a small number of times. The gene calls are TRBV3-1 and TRBJ2-2; TRBD2 is a possible D gene (5 bases). CDR3 length equals 17 residues. Germline V gene sequence: CDR1 LGHDT, CDR2 YNNKEL (reference sequence). Trimming left V 0 bases short and J 6 bases short, with 17 bases between. CDR3 sequence reads: CASSQEKDSRPPGELFF. CDR3 in DNA: TGTGCCAGCAGCCAAGAGAAGGACTCACGACCCCCCGGGGAGCTGTTTTTT.

The V and J genes are TRBV6-6 and TRBJ2-3; D gene ambiguous. The V end lost 5 bases, the J end lost 0 bases, and 9 bases lay between the germline ends. CDR1 and CDR2 from the germline V gene are MNHNY and SVGAGI (reference sequence). The CDR3 is made up of 14 amino acids. In nucleotides, the CDR3 is TGTGCCAGCAGTGACGCTATCAGCACAGATACGCAGTATTTT. Protein: CASSDAISTDTQYF.

This clonotype was observed a few times. The J gene is TRBJ2-1, the V gene TRBV5-4; 12 nucleotides line up with TRBD2. This CDR3 spans 16 amino acids. The junction had 13 bases not matched to a gene; V was cut back by 6 bases and J by 9 bases. Germline CDR1 and CDR2: SGHNT and YYREEE (reference sequence). The CDR3 loop is CASIHLAGGPYGEQFF. CDR3 sequence (DNA): TGTGCCAGCATTCATCTAGCGGGGGGGCCTTACGGTGAGCAGTTCTTC. The full variable domain, rest sourced from reference TRBV5-4 and TRBJ2-1, is ETGVTQSPTHLIKTRGQQVTLRCSSQSGHNTVSWYQQALGQGPQFIFQYYREEENGRGNFPPRFSGLQFPNYSSELNVNALELDDSALYLCASIHLAGGPYGEQFFGPGTRLTVL.